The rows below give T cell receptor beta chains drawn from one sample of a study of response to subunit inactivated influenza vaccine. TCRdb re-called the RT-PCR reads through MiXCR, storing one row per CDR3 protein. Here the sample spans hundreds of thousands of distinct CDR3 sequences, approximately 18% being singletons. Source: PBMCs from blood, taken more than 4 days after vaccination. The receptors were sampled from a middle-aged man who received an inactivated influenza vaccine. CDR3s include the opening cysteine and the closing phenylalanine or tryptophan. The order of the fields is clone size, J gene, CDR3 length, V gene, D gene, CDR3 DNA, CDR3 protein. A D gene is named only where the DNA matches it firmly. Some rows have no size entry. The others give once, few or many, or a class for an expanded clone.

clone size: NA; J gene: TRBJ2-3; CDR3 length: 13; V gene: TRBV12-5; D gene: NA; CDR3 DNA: TGTGCTAGTGGTTTAACCACGCCAGATACGCAGTATTTT; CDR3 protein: CASGLTTPDTQYF
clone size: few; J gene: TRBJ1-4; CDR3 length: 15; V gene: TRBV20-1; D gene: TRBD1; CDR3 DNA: TGCAGTGCTAGGGACAGGGTGGGTCCTAATGAAAAACTGTTTTTT; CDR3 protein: CSARDRVGPNEKLFF
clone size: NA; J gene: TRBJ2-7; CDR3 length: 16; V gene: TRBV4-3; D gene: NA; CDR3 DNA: TGCGCCAGCAGCCAAGATCCGGGGCGCGGTTCCTACGAGCAGTACTTC; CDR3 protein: CASSQDPGRGSYEQYF
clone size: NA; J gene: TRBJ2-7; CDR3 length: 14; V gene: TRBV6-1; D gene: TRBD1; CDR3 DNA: TGTGCCAGCAGTCAACCAGGGACAGGACGCGAGCAGTACTTC; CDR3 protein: CASSQPGTGREQYF
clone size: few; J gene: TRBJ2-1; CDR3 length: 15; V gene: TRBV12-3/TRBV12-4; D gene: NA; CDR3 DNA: TGTGCCAGCCCCGGGGGCCGGAGCTCCTACAATGAGCAGTTCTTC; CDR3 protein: CASPGGRSSYNEQFF
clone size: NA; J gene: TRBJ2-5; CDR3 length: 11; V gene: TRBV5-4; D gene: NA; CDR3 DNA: TGTGCCAGTGATAGAAAAGAGACCCAGTACTTC; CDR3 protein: CASDRKETQYF
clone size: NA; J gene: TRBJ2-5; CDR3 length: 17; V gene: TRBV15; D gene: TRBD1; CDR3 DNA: TGTGCCACCAGCAGAGATGTACCCGGGACAGGGGTGGAGACCCAGTACTTC; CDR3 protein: CATSRDVPGTGVETQYF
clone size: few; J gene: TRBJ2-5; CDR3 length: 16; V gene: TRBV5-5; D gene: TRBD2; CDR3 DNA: TGTGCCAGCAGCTACGGACTAGCGGGGGGGCAAGAGACCCAGTACTTC; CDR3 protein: CASSYGLAGGQETQYF
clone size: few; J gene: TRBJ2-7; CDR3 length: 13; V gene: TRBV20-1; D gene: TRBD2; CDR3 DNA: TGCAGTGCCACCTTGGACTCAGCGGGGGAGCAGTACTTC; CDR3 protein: CSATLDSAGEQYF
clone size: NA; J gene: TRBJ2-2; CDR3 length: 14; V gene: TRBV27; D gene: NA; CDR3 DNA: TGTGCCAGCAGTTATAGCCCGAACACCGGGGGGCTGTTTTTT; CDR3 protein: CASSYSPNTGGLFF
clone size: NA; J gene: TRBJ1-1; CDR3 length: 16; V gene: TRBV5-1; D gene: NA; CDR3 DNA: TGCGCCAGCAGCTTGGCAGGAGGTCGGAGGGACACTGAAGCTTTCTTT; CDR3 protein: CASSLAGGRRDTEAFF
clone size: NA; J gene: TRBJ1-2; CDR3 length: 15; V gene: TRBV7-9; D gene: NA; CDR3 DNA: TGTGCCAGCAGCGCGGGGACATCGGTCTCAATTGGCTACACCTTC; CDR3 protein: CASSAGTSVSIGYTF
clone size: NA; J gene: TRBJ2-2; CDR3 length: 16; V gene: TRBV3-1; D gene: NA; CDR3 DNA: TGTGCCAGCAGCCAAGGGGAGAGGATGAACACCGGGGAGCTGTTTTTT; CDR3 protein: CASSQGERMNTGELFF
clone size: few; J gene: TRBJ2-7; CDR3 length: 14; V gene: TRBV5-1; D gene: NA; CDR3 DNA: TGCGCCAGCAGCCACCGGGACCGCCACTACGAGCAGTACTTC; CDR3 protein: CASSHRDRHYEQYF
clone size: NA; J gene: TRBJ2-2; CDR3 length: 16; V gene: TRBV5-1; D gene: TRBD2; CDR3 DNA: TGCGCCAGCAGCTTGGATAGCGGGGGCCGGACCGGGGAGCTGTTTTTT; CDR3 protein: CASSLDSGGRTGELFF
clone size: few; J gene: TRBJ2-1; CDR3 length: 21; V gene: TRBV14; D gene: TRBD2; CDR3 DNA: TGTGCCAGCAGCCTTGGGGCCCTAGCGGGGGCCCTCCAGAGGTCCTACAATGAGCAGTTCTTC; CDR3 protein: CASSLGALAGALQRSYNEQFF
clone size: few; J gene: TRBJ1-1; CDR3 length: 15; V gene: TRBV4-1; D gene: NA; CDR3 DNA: TGCGCCAGCAGCCAAGATCCGTGGGGGAACACTGAAGCTTTCTTT; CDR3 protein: CASSQDPWGNTEAFF
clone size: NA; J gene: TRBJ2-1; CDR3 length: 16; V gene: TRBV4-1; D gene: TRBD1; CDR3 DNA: TGCGCCAGCAGCCAACTGGGGACAGGGTCGTACAATGAGCAGTTCTTC; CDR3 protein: CASSQLGTGSYNEQFF
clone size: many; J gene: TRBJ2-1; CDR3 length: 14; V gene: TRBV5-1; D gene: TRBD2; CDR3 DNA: TGCGCCAGCAGCTCGAGGACTAGCTCCAATGAGCAGTTCTTC; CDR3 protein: CASSSRTSSNEQFF
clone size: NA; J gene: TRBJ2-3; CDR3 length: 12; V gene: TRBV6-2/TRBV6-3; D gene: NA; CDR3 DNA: TGTGCCAGCAGTTACTTCTCCGATACGCAGTATTTT; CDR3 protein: CASSYFSDTQYF
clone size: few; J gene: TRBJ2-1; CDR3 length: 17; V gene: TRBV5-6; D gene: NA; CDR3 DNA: TGTGCCAGCAGCTTGGTATTTCTGGGGGCTACCTACAATGAGCAGTTCTTC; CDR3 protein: CASSLVFLGATYNEQFF
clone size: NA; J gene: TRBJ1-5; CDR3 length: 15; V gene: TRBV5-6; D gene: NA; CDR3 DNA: TGTGCCAGCAGCTCGAAAGCGAGGGGCAATCAGCCCCAGCATTTT; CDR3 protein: CASSSKARGNQPQHF
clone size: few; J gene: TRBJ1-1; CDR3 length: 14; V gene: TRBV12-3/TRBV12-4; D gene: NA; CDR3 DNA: TGTGCCAGCAGTTCTCGGGGGGGGGACACTGAAGCTTTCTTT; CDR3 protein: CASSSRGGDTEAFF
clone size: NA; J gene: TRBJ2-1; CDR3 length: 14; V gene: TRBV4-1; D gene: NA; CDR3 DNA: TGCGCCAGCAGCCAGGACAGTGCCAGCAATGAGCAGTTCTTC; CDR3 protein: CASSQDSASNEQFF
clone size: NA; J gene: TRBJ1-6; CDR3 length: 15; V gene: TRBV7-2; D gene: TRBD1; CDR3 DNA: TGTGCCAGCAGCTCCTTAGGGGGCCTGGATTCACCCCTCCACTTT; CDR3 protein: CASSSLGGLDSPLHF
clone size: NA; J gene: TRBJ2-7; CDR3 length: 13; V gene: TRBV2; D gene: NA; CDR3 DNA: TGTGCCAAACAGGGCGCTAGCTCCTACGAGCAGTACTTC; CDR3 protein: CAKQGASSYEQYF
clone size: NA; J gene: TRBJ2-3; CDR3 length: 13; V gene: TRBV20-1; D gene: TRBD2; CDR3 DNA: TGCAGTGCTAGAGTTGGGGGGGAGAATACGCAGTATTTT; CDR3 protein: CSARVGGENTQYF
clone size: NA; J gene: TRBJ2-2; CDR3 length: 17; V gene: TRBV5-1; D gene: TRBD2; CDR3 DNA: TGCGCCAGCAGCTTGGATCCGGCGGGAGGGTCCACCGGGGAGCTGTTTTTT; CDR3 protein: CASSLDPAGGSTGELFF
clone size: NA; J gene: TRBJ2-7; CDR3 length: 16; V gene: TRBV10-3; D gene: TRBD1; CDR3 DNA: TGTGCCATCAGTGAGGTGGGGACAGGGGGCCATTACGAGCAGTACTTC; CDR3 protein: CAISEVGTGGHYEQYF
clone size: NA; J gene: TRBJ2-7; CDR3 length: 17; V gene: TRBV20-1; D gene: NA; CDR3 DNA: TGCAGTGCTAGAGATGGTGGATCGGGCGCGGGTCCCTACGAGCAGTACTTC; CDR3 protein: CSARDGGSGAGPYEQYF
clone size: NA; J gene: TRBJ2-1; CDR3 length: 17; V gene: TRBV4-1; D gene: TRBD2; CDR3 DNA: TGCGCCAGCAGCCAAGCGGGACTAGCGGGGAATAATAATGAGCAGTTCTTC; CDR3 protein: CASSQAGLAGNNNEQFF
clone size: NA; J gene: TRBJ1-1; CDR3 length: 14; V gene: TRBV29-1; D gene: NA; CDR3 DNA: TGCAGCGCATGGACCGGGACGCCGAACACTGAAGCTTTCTTT; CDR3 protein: CSAWTGTPNTEAFF
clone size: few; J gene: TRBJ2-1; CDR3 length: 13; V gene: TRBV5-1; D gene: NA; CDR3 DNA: TGCGCCAGCAGCCGGGAGACCGCGGGTGAGCAGTTCTTC; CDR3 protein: CASSRETAGEQFF
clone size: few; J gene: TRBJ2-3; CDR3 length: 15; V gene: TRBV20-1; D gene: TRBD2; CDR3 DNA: TGCAGTGCTCGACGGACTAGCGGGGGCACAGATACGCAGTATTTT; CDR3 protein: CSARRTSGGTDTQYF
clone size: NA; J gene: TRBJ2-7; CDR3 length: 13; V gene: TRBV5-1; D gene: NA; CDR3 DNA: TGCGCCAGCATGTGGTCCAGTGGGTACGAGCAGTACTTC; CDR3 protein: CASMWSSGYEQYF
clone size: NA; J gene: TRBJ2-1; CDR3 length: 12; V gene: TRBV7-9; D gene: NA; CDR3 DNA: TGTGCCAGCAGCCCCAGGGCCTATGAGCAGTTCTTC; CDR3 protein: CASSPRAYEQFF
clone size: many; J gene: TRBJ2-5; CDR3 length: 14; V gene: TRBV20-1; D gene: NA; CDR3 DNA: TGCAGTGCTAGGCCCAACAGGGACCAAGAGACCCAGTACTTC; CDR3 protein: CSARPNRDQETQYF
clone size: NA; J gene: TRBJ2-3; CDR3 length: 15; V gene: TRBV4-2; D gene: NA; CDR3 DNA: TGTGCCAGCAGCCAAGAGGCCCCCTCCGGAGATACGCAGTATTTT; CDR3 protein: CASSQEAPSGDTQYF
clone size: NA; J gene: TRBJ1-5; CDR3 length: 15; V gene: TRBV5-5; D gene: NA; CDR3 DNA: TGTGCCAGCAGCTTACTAGTGACCCCTAATCAGCCCCAGCATTTT; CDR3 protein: CASSLLVTPNQPQHF
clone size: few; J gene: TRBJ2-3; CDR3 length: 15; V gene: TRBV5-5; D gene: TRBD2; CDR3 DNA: TGTGCCAGCAGCTTTGGACTAGCGACGACGAATACGCAGTATTTT; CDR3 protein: CASSFGLATTNTQYF
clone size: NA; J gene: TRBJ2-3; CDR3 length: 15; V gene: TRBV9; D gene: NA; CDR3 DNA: TGTGCCAGCAGCACGGGGATTCTTTCCACAGATACGCAGTATTTT; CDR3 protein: CASSTGILSTDTQYF
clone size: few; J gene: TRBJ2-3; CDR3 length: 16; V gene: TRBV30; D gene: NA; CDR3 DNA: TGTGCCTGGAGTGTAACCGGGGGGCCTACAAGAGATACGCAGTATTTT; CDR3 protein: CAWSVTGGPTRDTQYF
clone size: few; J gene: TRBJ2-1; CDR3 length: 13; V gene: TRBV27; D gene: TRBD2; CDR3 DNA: TGTGCCAGCAGTTTTGCGGGAGGGAATGAGCAGTTCTTC; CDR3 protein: CASSFAGGNEQFF
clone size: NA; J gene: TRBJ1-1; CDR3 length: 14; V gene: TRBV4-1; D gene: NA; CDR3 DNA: TGCGCCAGCAGCCATGCCCCACCCCCCACTGAAGCTTTCTTT; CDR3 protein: CASSHAPPPTEAFF
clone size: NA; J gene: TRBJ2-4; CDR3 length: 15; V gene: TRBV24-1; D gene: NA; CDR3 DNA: TGTGCCACCAGTGATCCGAACAGGAGAGGAAACATTCAGTACTTC; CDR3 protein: CATSDPNRRGNIQYF
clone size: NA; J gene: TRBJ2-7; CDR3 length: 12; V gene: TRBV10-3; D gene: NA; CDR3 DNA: TGTGCCACCCGGGAGCCCACCTACGAGCAGTACTTC; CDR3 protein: CATREPTYEQYF
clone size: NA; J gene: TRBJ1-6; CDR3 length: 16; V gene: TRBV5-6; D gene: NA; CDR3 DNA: TGTGCCAGCAGCTTGTTGACCACCTCCTATAATTCACCCCTCCACTTT; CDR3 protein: CASSLLTTSYNSPLHF
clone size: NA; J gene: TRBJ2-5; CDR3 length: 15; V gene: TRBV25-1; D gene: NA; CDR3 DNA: TGTGCCAGCAGTGAATACCGCGGCCGGGGGGAGACCCAGTACTTC; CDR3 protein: CASSEYRGRGETQYF
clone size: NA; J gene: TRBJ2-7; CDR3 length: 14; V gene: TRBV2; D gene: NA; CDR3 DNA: TGTGCCAGCAGTGTGGATAGGAGCCCCTACGAGCAGTACTTC; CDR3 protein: CASSVDRSPYEQYF
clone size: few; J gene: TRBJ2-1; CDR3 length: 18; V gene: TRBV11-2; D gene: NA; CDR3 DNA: TGTGCCAGCAGCTTGAGGAGTCCGGGACGATTGACCTACAATGAGCAGTTCTTC; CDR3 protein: CASSLRSPGRLTYNEQFF
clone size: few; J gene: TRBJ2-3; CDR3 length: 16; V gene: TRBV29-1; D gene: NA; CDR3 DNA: TGCAGCGTTGTCCTTGGTACGGGGGGCAGCACAGATACGCAGTATTTT; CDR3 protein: CSVVLGTGGSTDTQYF
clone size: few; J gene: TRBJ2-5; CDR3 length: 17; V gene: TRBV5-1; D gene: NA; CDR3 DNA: TGCGCCAGCAGCTCTCCGGACAGACTCGACGCCTCGGAGACCCAGTACTTC; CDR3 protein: CASSSPDRLDASETQYF
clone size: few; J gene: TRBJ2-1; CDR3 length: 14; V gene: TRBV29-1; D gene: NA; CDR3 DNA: TGCAGCGCCGGGGACAGCGGAGGGTACAATGAGCAGTTCTTC; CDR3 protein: CSAGDSGGYNEQFF
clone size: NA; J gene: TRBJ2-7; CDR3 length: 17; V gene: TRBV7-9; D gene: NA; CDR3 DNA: TGTGCCAGCAGCTTAGTGGATGGGGGCAGGGGAGGTTACGAGCAGTACTTC; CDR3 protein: CASSLVDGGRGGYEQYF
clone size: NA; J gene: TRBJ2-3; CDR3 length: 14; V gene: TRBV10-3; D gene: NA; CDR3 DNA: TGTGCCATCAGTGAGAGGGGGGTCCCAGATACGCAGTATTTT; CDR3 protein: CAISERGVPDTQYF
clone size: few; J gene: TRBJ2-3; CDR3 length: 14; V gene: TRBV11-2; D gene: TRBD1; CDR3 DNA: TGTGCCAGCAGCTGGGGACAGCTCACAGATACGCAGTATTTT; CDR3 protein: CASSWGQLTDTQYF
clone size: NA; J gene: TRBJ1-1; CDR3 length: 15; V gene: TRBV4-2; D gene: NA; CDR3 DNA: TGTGCCAGCAGCCAAGGGGTTCGGACAGATAGGGAAGCTTTCTTT; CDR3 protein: CASSQGVRTDREAFF